This T cell receptor beta chain was captured in a study of T cells after yellow fever vaccination. This clonotype was recorded at least ten times. The length of the CDR3 is 13 residues. Germline V gene lookup returns CDR1 DFQATT and CDR2 SNEGSKA (reference sequence). Trimming removed 3 bases from V and 4 bases from J; junction bases left unmatched: 3. TCRdb called the 5' RACE reads again in MiXCR, with one record for every CDR3 protein. This table holds about 150,000 distinct CDR3 sequences, about 6.2% found once. This chain links TRBV20-1 with TRBJ2-4; TRBD1 matches at 7 bases. This receptor was obtained from a young man who received the YFV17D yellow fever vaccine. This sample comprised CD4+ T cells sorted from PBMCs, obtained 10 days after the yellow fever booster vaccination. DNA for the CDR3: TGCAGTGCTAGGGGGACAGAGAAAAACATTCAGTACTTC. Translated, it gives CSARGTEKNIQYF.